A single T cell receptor beta chain is shown here with its context. TEMRA cells were enriched by FACS, while CD8+ and CD4+ T cells were obtained through a negative isolation that was performed magnetically. Random hexamers served to reverse transcribe roughly 0.5 to 1 ug RNA. TCRdb fed the immunoSEQ multiplex PCR reads into MiXCR, producing one record per CDR3 protein. The table lists 100,000 to 110,000 distinct CDR3 sequences, approximately 95% of them singletons, with 0.3% in the top ten. The data derive from a study of CD8 T cells in Susac syndrome. Germline V gene sequence: CDR1 MGHDK, CDR2 SYGVNS. The V gene lost 3 bases and the J gene lost 4 bases, with 12 bases spanning the gap. The CDR3 has 14 residues.

Sequences were obtained from CD8+ T cells from PBMCs. This sequence originates from a human donor with Susac syndrome. V and J are TRBV25-1 and TRBJ2-5; D may be TRBD1 (6 bases). The CDR3 nucleotides read TGTGCCAGCAGTGATAGGGCAGGGGTAGAGACCCAGTACTTC. Its protein product is CASSDRAGVETQYF.